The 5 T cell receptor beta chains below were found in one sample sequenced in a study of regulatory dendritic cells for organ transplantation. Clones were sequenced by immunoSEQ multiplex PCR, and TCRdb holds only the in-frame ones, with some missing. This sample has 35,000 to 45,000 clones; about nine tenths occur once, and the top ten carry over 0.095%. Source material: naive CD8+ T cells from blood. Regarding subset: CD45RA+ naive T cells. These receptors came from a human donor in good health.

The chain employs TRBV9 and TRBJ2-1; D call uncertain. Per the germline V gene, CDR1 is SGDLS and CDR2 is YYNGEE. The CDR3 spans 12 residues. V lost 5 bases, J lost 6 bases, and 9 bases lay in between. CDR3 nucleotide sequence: TGTGCCAGCAGAGAATTAGGCAATGAGCAGTTCTTC. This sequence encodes CASRELGNEQFF.

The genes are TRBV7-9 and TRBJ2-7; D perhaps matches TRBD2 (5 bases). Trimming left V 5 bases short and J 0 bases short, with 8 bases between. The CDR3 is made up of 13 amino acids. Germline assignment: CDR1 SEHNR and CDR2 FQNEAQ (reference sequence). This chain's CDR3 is CASSPDYSYEQYF. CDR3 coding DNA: TGTGCCAGCAGCCCAGACTACTCCTACGAGCAGTACTTC. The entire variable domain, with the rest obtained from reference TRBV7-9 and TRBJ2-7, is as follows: DTGVSQNPRHKITKRGQNVTFRCDPISEHNRLYWYRQTLGQGPEFLTYFQNEAQLEKSRLLSDRFSAERPKGSFSTLEIQRTEQGDSAMYLCASSPDYSYEQYFGPGTRLTVT.

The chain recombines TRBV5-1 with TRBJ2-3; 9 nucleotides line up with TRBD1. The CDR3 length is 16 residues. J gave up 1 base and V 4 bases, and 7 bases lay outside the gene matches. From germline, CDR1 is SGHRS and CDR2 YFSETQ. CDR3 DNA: TGCGCCAGCAGCAGTAACAGGGGGCGTCGCACAGATACGCAGTATTTT. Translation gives CASSSNRGRRTDTQYF.

The CDR3 reads CASSQESLPVSYEQYF. Here the CDR3 DNA reads TGCGCCAGCAGCCAAGAGAGTCTTCCGGTAAGCTACGAGCAGTACTTC. This chain uses TRBV4-1 with TRBJ2-7; D is uncertain. Trimming pared 0 bases from V and 3 bases from J, leaving 15 bases between. The germline gives CDR1 MGHRA, CDR2 YSYEKL. The CDR3 runs 16 residues.

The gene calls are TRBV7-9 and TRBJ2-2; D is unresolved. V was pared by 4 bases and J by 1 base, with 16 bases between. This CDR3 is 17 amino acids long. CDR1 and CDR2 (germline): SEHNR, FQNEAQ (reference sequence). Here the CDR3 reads CASSSSVSGWNTGELFF. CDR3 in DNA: TGTGCCAGCAGCTCATCGGTCTCAGGCTGGAACACCGGGGAGCTGTTTTTT. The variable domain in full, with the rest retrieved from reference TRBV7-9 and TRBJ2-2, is DTGVSQNPRHKITKRGQNVTFRCDPISEHNRLYWYRQTLGQGPEFLTYFQNEAQLEKSRLLSDRFSAERPKGSFSTLEIQRTEQGDSAMYLCASSSSVSGWNTGELFFGEGSRLTVL.